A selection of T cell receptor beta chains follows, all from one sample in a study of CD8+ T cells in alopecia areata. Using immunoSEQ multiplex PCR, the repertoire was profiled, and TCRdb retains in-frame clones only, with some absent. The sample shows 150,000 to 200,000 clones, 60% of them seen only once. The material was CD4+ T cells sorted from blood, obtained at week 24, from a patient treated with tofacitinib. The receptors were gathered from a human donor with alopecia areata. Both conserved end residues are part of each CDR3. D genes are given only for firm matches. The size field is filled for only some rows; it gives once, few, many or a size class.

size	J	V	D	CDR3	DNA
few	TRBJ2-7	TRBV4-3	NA	CASSQTLGRSHEQYF	TGCGCCAGCAGCCAAACCCTAGGGCGATCCCACGAGCAGTACTTC
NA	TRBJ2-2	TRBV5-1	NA	CASSLLDTGELFF	TGCGCCAGCAGCTTGTTGGACACCGGGGAGCTGTTTTTT
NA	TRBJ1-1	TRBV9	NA	CASSVGTEIMNTEAFF	TGTGCCAGCAGCGTAGGAACAGAGATAATGAACACTGAAGCTTTCTTT
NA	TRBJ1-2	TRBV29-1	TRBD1	CSVRTGGGYTF	TGCAGCGTGCGGACAGGGGGTGGCTACACCTTC
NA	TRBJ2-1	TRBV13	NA	CASTGWGANNEQFF	TGTGCCAGCACTGGGTGGGGCGCGAACAATGAGCAGTTCTTC
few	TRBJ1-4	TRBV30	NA	CAWSRERELFF	TGTGCCTGGAGTAGGGAGCGGGAACTGTTTTTT
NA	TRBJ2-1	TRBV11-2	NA	CASSLDGSANEQFF	TGTGCCAGCAGCTTAGACGGATCCGCCAATGAGCAGTTCTTC
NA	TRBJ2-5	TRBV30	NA	CAWSPRGLFRETQYF	TGTGCCTGGAGTCCTCGCGGACTCTTCCGGGAGACCCAGTACTTC
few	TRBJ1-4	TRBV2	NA	CASSGQREEKLFF	TGTGCCAGCAGCGGACAGCGAGAGGAAAAACTGTTTTTT
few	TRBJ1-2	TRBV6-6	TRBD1	CASSYGRQGGVYGYTF	TGTGCCAGCAGTTATGGAAGACAGGGAGGTGTGTATGGCTACACCTTC
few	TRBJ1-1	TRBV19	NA	CASSIPFRGTGEAFF	TGTGCCAGTAGTATTCCCTTCCGGGGGACGGGTGAAGCTTTCTTT